This T cell receptor beta chain was recovered during a study of OX40 agonist ivuxolimab in advanced cancers. Overall study: Dose-escalation patients' cancers were hepatocellular carcinoma, melanoma, renal cell or head and neck cancer. General study results and limits: At 0.1 to 3.0 mg/kg, clonal expansion of CD4+ and CD8+ blood T cells had occurred by week 6.

Germline CDR1 SNHLY, CDR2 FYNNEI. The CDR3 is made up of 17 amino acids. With 3 bases clipped from V and 0 bases from J, the junction kept 7 bases outside the gene matches. Points on this clone: What it recognizes is unknown.

Clones were read by immunoSEQ multiplex PCR, and TCRdb kept only the in-frame ones, dropping some. The sample carries about 17,000 clones, approximately 92% recorded once. The TCR sequence derives from an adult with an advanced solid tumor such as melanoma, head and neck, liver or kidney cancer. This chain connects TRBV2 to TRBJ1-3, with 8 bases fitting TRBD1. The sequencing here drew on CD4+ or CD8+ T cells sorted from blood, taken in a trial of the OX40 agonist ivuxolimab. The CDR3 region is CASSDGWGQASGNTIYF. CDR3 bases: TGTGCCAGCAGTGATGGCTGGGGACAGGCCTCTGGAAACACCATATATTTT.